The rows below give T cell receptor beta chains drawn from one sample of a study of shared clonotypes between healthy human individuals. Measured with immunoSEQ multiplex PCR; TCRdb has only the in-frame clones, and not every one. The repertoire has some 2,100,000 clones, more than 90% of them found once; the top ten carry roughly 0.13%. Sequenced input: naive CD4+ T cells sorted from blood. Receptors were obtained from a man younger than 30 in good health. The CDR3 runs from the conserved cysteine through the conserved F or W. Each record gives: J gene, V gene, clone size, D gene, CDR3 DNA, CDR3 protein. The D gene is left open where the match is weak. A clone size is listed for some rows: how often the clone was seen (once, few, many), or a class if it is expanded.

>TRBJ1-1|TRBV10-2|once|NA
TGCGCCAGCAATGGGGGGCTAGTGCTACCTAGTGAAGCTTTCTTT
CASNGGLVLPSEAFF
>TRBJ2-1|TRBV5-4|NA|TRBD2
TGTGCCAGCAGGTGGACTAGCGGGAGCTCCTACAATGAGCAGTTCTTC
CASRWTSGSSYNEQFF
>TRBJ1-5|TRBV30|once|NA
TGTGCCTGGAGCGATTGGAGGGGCAGACAGCCCCAGCATTTT
CAWSDWRGRQPQHF
>TRBJ2-2|TRBV10-3|once|NA
TGTGCCATCAGTGACCTGGGTACCGGGGAGCTGTTTTTT
CAISDLGTGELFF
>TRBJ1-1|TRBV5-1|NA|NA
TGCGCCAGCAGCTTTAGGGGCACTGAAGCTTTCTTT
CASSFRGTEAFF
>TRBJ2-3|TRBV11-2|once|NA
TGTGCCAGCAGCAGAACAGGGCGAGATACGCAGTATTTT
CASSRTGRDTQYF
>TRBJ2-7|TRBV7-2|NA|TRBD2
TGTGCCAGCAGCTTAGACGGGACTAGCGGGGCCCACCACGAGCAGTACTTC
CASSLDGTSGAHHEQYF
>TRBJ1-4|TRBV10-3|NA|TRBD1
TGTGCCATCAGTGAGTCAACCCTAGCCGGGACAGGGGATGAAAAACTGTTTTTT
CAISESTLAGTGDEKLFF
>TRBJ1-1|TRBV18|NA|NA
TGTGCCAGCTCACCCCGGTTGGGGGCTGAAGCTTTCTTT
CASSPRLGAEAFF
>TRBJ2-1|TRBV10-3|NA|NA
TGTGCCATCAGTCCCCGAGAGAAAGGCGATGAGCAGTTCTTC
CAISPREKGDEQFF
>TRBJ2-5|TRBV13|NA|NA
TGTGCCAGCAGCTTAAACAAGGAGACCCAGTACTTC
CASSLNKETQYF
>TRBJ2-7|TRBV6-6|NA|NA
TGTGCCAGCAGTTACTCGGGGGACGGACCCTACGAGCAGTACTTC
CASSYSGDGPYEQYF
>TRBJ1-5|TRBV28|NA|NA
TGTGCCAGCAGTCCCTGGACACGGAACCCCCAGCATTTT
CASSPWTRNPQHF
>TRBJ1-2|TRBV21-1|NA|NA
TGTGCCAGCAGCAAAGAAAGGGCGGTTCCCTACACCTTC
CASSKERAVPYTF